What follows is one TCR beta chain and its context. Which antigen it targets is not known. This record belongs to a study of cytomegalovirus exposure and HLA in healthy donors (dated by TCRdb to about 2017). Turning to the overall study: According to an earlier analysis of 587 of the donors, about 179 million T cells yielded some 120 million unique TCR beta sequences and about 300 Gb of sequence data. Around 320 gigabases of sequencing data and approximately 85 million unique TCR sequences were included in an early release covering roughly 600 HLA-typed donors. The genetic ancestry cluster associated with self-reported Caucasian donors included over 80% of the approximately 410 genotyped donors. The study was designed to test whether signatures of past pathogen exposure could be identified by cataloging public T cell receptors. Using immunosequencing, the study profiled T cell repertoires from about 620 subjects and related those repertoires to cytomegalovirus serostatus. Besides the first cohort of some 670 subjects, a separate validation cohort made up of roughly 120 different subjects was used. High-throughput TCR immunosequencing, statistical association of individual TCRs with disease status, and machine learning were combined to predict cytomegalovirus infection status. In a later analysis, previously published TCR beta repertoires from 550 to 700 donors were re-analyzed and high-resolution HLA genotyping was added so that TCR occurrence patterns could be studied. Rather than using new phenotypic data, the later analysis identified candidate immune exposures from TCR beta sequences and from how often those sequences occurred across donors. An earlier analysis of around 640 of the donors used high-throughput TCR beta sequencing to judge whether each TCR beta V gene segment behaved as functional or pseudogenic. Donor age, sex, ethnicity and CMV serostatus were compiled together with the repertoire data. Genome-wide SNP genotypes for about 65% of the roughly 670 donors were used in a later genetic analysis, which treated that subset as a discovery cohort. All discovery cohort repertoires had been generated on a single sequencing platform. HLA typing covered class I and class II loci at four-digit resolution. The number of donors typed differed by locus, with roughly 629-640 for A, B, C, DRB1 and DQB1, roughly 520 for DQA1, 606 for DPA1, and 400 to 490 for DPB1. Roughly 5 DR-DQ haplotypes were treated as single units for association and clustering because of strong linkage in the cohort. On average, 235,054 unique TCR beta nucleotide sequences were sequenced per donor among roughly 430 genotyped donors of the cohort, with 15% to 20% of those sequences being non-productive.

The CDR1 and CDR2 encoded by the germline V gene (reference sequence) are SEHNR and FQNEAQ. The CDR3 covers 14 residues, taking in both the cysteine and the phenylalanine. The entry retains the CDR3 DNA only, 42 bases that are in frame from base 1. V is cut by 2 bases and J by 10 bases, and the space between the germline ends is 12 bases. The cohort was made up of around 720 healthy bone marrow donors. At the time of sampling, all cohort members were nominally healthy, though unrecorded immune exposures were likely present. The donor was CMV seronegative and belonged to the group of over 300 seronegative cohort members. A peripheral blood sample was provided by each donor, and peripheral blood mononuclear cells were used for TCR beta sequencing. Genomic DNA extraction from the blood cell samples was performed with the Qiagen DNeasy Blood Extraction Kit. Preparation of the library involved the immunoSEQ multiplex PCR assay. For the multiplex PCR, a mixture combining 60 forward primers for TCR Vbeta segments and 13 reverse primers for TCR Jbeta segments was used. Amplification of the CDR3 region of rearranged TCR beta genes was performed with a multiplex PCR assay on genomic DNA. The Illumina HiSeq System was used to sequence the amplified TCR beta libraries as 87-base-pair reads. Turning to the authors' computational methods: In a later analysis, 70 million to 95 million unique TCR beta chains were counted across the approximately 640 repertoires, and about 10 million of these chains were shared by at least two donors. To remove PCR and sequencing errors, raw reads were error-corrected and collapsed into unique sequences using a nearest-neighbor algorithm that merged closely related sequences. CDR3 sequences were aligned to IMGT reference sequences to assign V, D and J gene segments. For a sequence to be retained, a match of at least six nucleotides to both a V gene segment and a J gene segment was required. Rearrangements were classified as productive when the CDR3 lacked stop codons and remained in frame with V and J, and all other rearrangements were classified as non-productive. Following IMGT convention, CDR3 was defined as the stretch from the second conserved V-encoded cysteine to the conserved J-encoded phenylalanine. In an earlier analysis of roughly 580 of the donors, sequences lacking an unambiguous match to a single V gene segment were excluded. In an earlier analysis of 500 to 750 of the donors, V segments were called functional above 56.7% productive rearrangements and were called segregating when the between-donor standard deviation exceeded 5%. A statistical classification framework was developed to diagnose cytomegalovirus status using the catalog of TCR beta chain sequences. V and J gene assignment, in a later analysis, came from comparing TCR nucleotide sequences with IMGT/GENE-DB human TR gene sequences. A later analysis assigned CDR3 sequences and most-parsimonious VDJ recombination scenarios with the TCRdist pipeline. In a later analysis, each TCR beta chain was defined by its CDR3 amino acid sequence together with its V-gene family, and reads lacking a unique V-gene family were excluded. To address suspected cross-contamination and a sequencing artifact, a later analysis removed under 600 highly shared, low-generation-probability nucleotide sequences. For each public chain, a later analysis derived a clonal expansion index from normalized ranks of inferred template counts within each repertoire. A later analysis computed generation probabilities with a VDJ recombination model fitted to out-of-frame rearrangements, and checked the results against IGoR. Hypergeometric tests were used in a later analysis to score TCR-TCR, TCR-HLA and TCR-CMV co-occurrence, with a repertoire-size bias correction applied to the TCR pairs. In a later analysis, false discovery rates were estimated by permuting HLA or CMV assignments 20 times. In a later analysis, co-occurring TCRs were grouped using DBSCAN, and TCRdist sequence similarity was added for clustering within HLA-allele-positive subsets. Repertoires with fewer than 30,000 or more than 120,000 public chains, plus five repertoires with anomalous nucleotide sharing, were excluded from co-occurrence clustering. Here the immuneACCESS table is served through TCRdb, limited to in-frame sequences with V and J called. Missing clones are a known gap in these copies; in checked studies unresolved V genes cover under half, and the rest lacks a known reason. The V and J calls and the clone size are those of that table, but D and trimming were determined from the DNA. The table for this sample records about 120,000 clones. The ten largest clones add up to more than 3% of the sample.

What the work shows at the level of the full study, not this receptor alone: Immune exposure information for the cohort was limited to CMV serostatus. A later analysis reported that several top co-occurrence clusters appeared linked to parvovirus B19, influenza, CMV and Epstein-Barr virus. According to the authors, the approach could potentially be generalized to other disease states and immunological phenotypes. A later analysis found that most CMV-associated TCR beta chains appeared HLA-restricted, with HLA associations seemingly driven largely by CMV exposure. In a later analysis, HLA-associated TCR beta chains showed more clonal expansion and lower generation probabilities than non-associated chains that were equally common. Strong co-occurrence of HLA alleles, especially DR and DQ, made assigning TCR associations to individual alleles difficult. This cohort had only TCR beta chains sequenced, and the lack of alpha or paired-chain data limited which features could be detected. Correlated functional status among segregating V segments might be attributable to linkage disequilibrium, but an unknown experimental factor could not be ruled out. A total of about 180 TCR beta chains were listed by the study as associated with cytomegalovirus. A cluster of highly shared sequence variants was judged likely to be a technical artifact of the sequencing pipeline. A further reported finding was that TCR beta sequences accurately predicted the HLA-A and HLA-B alleles for most subjects in the first cohort. Compared with the roughly 720-donor mean, donors in an Asian-associated ancestry cluster had fewer N-insertions in productive TCRs, according to a later genetic analysis. Most TCR sequences were observed very rarely across donors, whereas some public TCRs were present in many individuals. In an earlier analysis of more than 500 of the donors, most TCR beta V segments appeared in productive rearrangements about 87% or about 30% of the time, broadly matching IMGT annotations. The classifier was reported to diagnose cytomegalovirus status with high specificity and sensitivity in both the original cohort and the validation cohort. Because the 87-base-pair reads could not distinguish some IMGT-functional V segments, including TRBV6-2 and TRBV6-3, those segments were excluded. An association between a missense DCLRE1C variant and V-gene and J-gene trimming of TCR beta chains was found in a later genetic analysis and replicated in an independent cohort. About 17 rarely observed V segments, including chromosome 9 orphons, were excluded from the earlier analysis of some 590 of the donors because counts were too low. In a later analysis, TCR association rates were found to vary across HLA loci, with the most associated TCRs seen for DRB1 alleles and the fewest for HLA-C alleles. A few of the identified cytomegalovirus-associated TCR beta chains were confirmed in vitro to be specific for cytomegalovirus antigens. HLA typing was unavailable for some donors at each locus, so association tests used only the typed subset. The presence/absence analyses assumed that sequencing depth was roughly uniform across donors, and that assumption may not be true. A later analysis associated about 16,000 TCR beta sequences with specific HLA alleles at a false discovery rate of 0.05.

The source of this sequence is a man younger than 45 in good health and CMV-seronegative. The rearrangement joined TRBV7-9 to TRBJ1-6; TRBD1 is a possible D gene, resting on 5 matching bases. Sequencing was carried out using PBMCs. CDR3 protein: CASSLKAGQSPLHF. In nucleotide form, the sequence is TGTGCCAGCAGCTTAAAGGCAGGGCAATCACCCCTCCACTTT.